The following is a T cell receptor beta chain sequence with its context. Its target is unknown. The sample belongs to a study of cytomegalovirus exposure and HLA in healthy donors. Whole-study context: There were just under 400 genotyped donors. Of these, roughly 80% fell in the genetic ancestry cluster associated with self-reported Caucasian donors. Study-wide points: Generally TCR sequences proved uncommon, though certain public TCRs appeared in numerous donors. The study designated 150 or so TCR beta chains cytomegalovirus-associated.

60 Vbeta and 13 Jbeta primers were used in PCR. Sequencing was performed with immunoSEQ multiplex PCR; in TCRdb, only in-frame clones are kept and a portion is missing. Recorded for this sample: some 200,000 clones. Germline CDR1 ENHRY, CDR2 SYGVKD. The CDR3 consists of 12 residues. V gave up 7 bases and J gave up 3 bases, with 9 bases separating them. V usage is TRBV10-3 and J usage is TRBJ1-1, with a weak D call TRBD1 (6 bases). This clonotype was sampled from a girl aged 2-10 years in good health and CMV-seropositive. Sample: PBMCs. The CDR3 bases are TGTGCCATCATGGCAGGGGACACTGAAGCTTTCTTT. This encodes CAIMAGDTEAFF.